This T cell receptor beta chain originates from a study of blood T cell repertoires in COVID-19. CDR3 length: 15 amino acids. Germline V gene lookup returns CDR1 SGHRS and CDR2 YFSETQ. Trimming took 3 bases from V and 0 from J, leaving 9 bases between them. Some clones are missing from TCRdb's copy, which holds only in-frame ones; the method was immunoSEQ multiplex PCR. The data contain 45,000 to 55,000 clones, about 86% of them seen just once; the ten biggest clones take up roughly 5.6%. The source material was peripheral blood. This sequence joins TRBV5-1 and TRBJ1-4; the D is unclear. This TCR was sampled from a human donor in a cohort sampled during active COVID-19. Here the CDR3 reads CASSWEVATNEKLFF. The DNA for the CDR3 is TGCGCCAGCAGCTGGGAGGTCGCAACTAATGAAAAACTGTTTTTT.